This T cell receptor beta chain comes out of a study of pediatric ulcerative colitis. Study outcomes and limitations: A couple of patients' blood samples yielded substantially fewer templates.

During colonoscopy, one to two rectal pinch biopsies were collected. Sequencing depth was up to 500,000 reads per sample. TCRdb's table, derived via immunoSEQ multiplex PCR, lists solely in-frame clones and lacks some. The data show approximately 40,000 clones, over 70% seen once. The V gene lost 5 bases and the J gene lost 5 bases, with 15 bases spanning the gap. Germline lookup yields CDR1 GTSNPN and CDR2 SVGIG (reference sequence). The CDR3 is 13 residues long. Notes on this clone: Antigen unknown.

Sequencing was performed on gut tissue. The gene calls are TRBV30 and TRBJ2-5; TRBD1 or TRBD2 may be the D gene (5 bases each). The receptor comes from a boy younger than 18 with severe ulcerative colitis. This CDR3 is CAWGTATPETQYF. CDR3 DNA: TGTGCCTGGGGGACCGCGACACCGGAGACCCAGTACTTC.